The clone carrying this TCR beta chain was counted only a few times. Its antigen is still unknown. TCRdb used MiXCR to reprocess the 5' RACE reads, holding one entry per CDR3 protein. The sample comprises 550,000 to 750,000 distinct CDR3 sequences, 13% of which are singletons, and about 14% rests with the top ten. CDR3 length: 13 amino acids. Trimming took 3 bases from V and 5 from J, leaving 9 bases between them. CDR1 is SGHTA, CDR2 FQGTGA, per germline. The data are from a study of T cells after yellow fever vaccination. As for the study in general: The fractions with low cell numbers were processed using SMART-Seq v4 Ultra Low Input.

Study observations and caveats: Few clonotypes appeared in both CD4 and CD8 compartments. Subsequent to the booster, the majority of primary-vaccination clones reappeared (around 96% CD4, approximately 90% CD8).

The clonotype was recovered from a man younger than 45 who received the YFV17D yellow fever vaccine. The source was PBMCs, collected on the day of the yellow fever booster vaccination. The chain links TRBV7-3 to TRBJ2-3; D gene unclear. CDR3 sequence reads: CASSLYVKDTQYF. The CDR3, as DNA: TGTGCCAGCAGCTTGTATGTAAAAGATACGCAGTATTTT.